Listed below are T cell receptor beta chains from one sample, sequenced in a study of shared clonotypes between healthy human individuals. Using immunoSEQ multiplex PCR, the repertoire was profiled, and TCRdb retains in-frame clones only, with some absent. The table has fewer than 1 million clones, 90% to 97% seen once. Sequencing used naive CD8+ T cells sorted from blood. The source of these receptors is a man younger than 40 in good health. CDR3s leave out the opening cysteine and the closing phenylalanine or tryptophan. The order of the fields is V gene, CDR3 protein.

>TRBV19
ASSKGWREGQYEQY
>TRBV29-1
SVETGSETQY
>TRBV6-5
ASSYTGLMNTEAF
>TRBV13
ASRQGLAGKETQY
>TRBV27
ASSSRSFSGNTIY
>TRBV10-3
AISRLAGFDEQY
>TRBV7-9
ASSPPGGASAEAF
>TRBV19
ASSEGLANYYNEQF
>TRBV18
ASSPLETSLIYEQY
>TRBV9
ASSAGEGTYEQY
>TRBV10-1
ASSEWEGTNDYEQY
>TRBV27
ASSLGYEQY
>TRBV4-1
ASSPIPGRAGDQPQH
>TRBV25-1
ASSSQGYNEQF
>TRBV9
ASSVAGRPDSSDNEQF
>TRBV5-4
ASSPHSVSANEQF
>TRBV30
AWSVGTGRRADTQY
>TRBV7-3
ASSHTGDHQETQY
>TRBV15
ATSRGQNNEQF
>TRBV10-3
AISGETGNFQETQY
>TRBV9
ASSPGTGYTGELF
>TRBV7-8
ASSPRGHYEQY
>TRBV2
ASRPRLAGEEQF
>TRBV7-8
ASSVRTGIHEQY